The present entry profiles one TCR beta chain with its context. This entry belongs to a study of blood T cell repertoires in COVID-19. About the study: Specimens from acute and convalescent COVID-19 originated in the United States, Italy and Spain. T cells, B-cell-depleted T cells, or PBMCs supplied cDNA or gDNA.

Source study methods: Quantification of nucleated cells was approximated via reference gene primer amplification. Assay: immunoSEQ multiplex PCR; the TCRdb copy retains only in-frame clones and omits some. The DNA gave D and trimming, while V, J and clone size come from that table. Of 87,000 or so clones listed, about 87% are singletons. Trimming shortened V by 3 bases and J by 13 bases, and 21 bases separated the two germline ends. The CDR3 covers 15 residues. CDR1 is WSHSY and CDR2 is SAAADI in the germline V gene. The source of this sequence is a man older than 75 with acute or convalescent COVID-19. This chain joins TRBV10-2 and TRBJ1-4; D is unclear. Sequencing was performed on peripheral blood. The CDR3 DNA is TGCGCCAGCAGTGACAACGGACTACTCATCCCCTCACTGTTTTTT. This gives the protein CASSDNGLLIPSLFF.